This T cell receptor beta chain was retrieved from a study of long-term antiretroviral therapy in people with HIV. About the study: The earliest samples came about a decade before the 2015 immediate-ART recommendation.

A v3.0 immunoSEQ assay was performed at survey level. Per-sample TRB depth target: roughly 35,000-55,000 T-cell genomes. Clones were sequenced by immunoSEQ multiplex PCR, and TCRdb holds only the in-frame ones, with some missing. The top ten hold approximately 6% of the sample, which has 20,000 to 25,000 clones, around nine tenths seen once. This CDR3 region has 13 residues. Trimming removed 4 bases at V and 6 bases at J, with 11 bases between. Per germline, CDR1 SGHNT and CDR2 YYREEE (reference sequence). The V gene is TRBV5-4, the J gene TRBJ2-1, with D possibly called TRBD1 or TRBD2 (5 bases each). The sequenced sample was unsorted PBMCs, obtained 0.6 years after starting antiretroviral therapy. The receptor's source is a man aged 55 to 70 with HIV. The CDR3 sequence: CASSTGDRNEQFF. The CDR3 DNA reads TGTGCCAGCAGCACCGGGGACCGCAATGAGCAGTTCTTC.